One sample yielded the 8 T cell receptor beta chains listed below, sequenced in a study of response to subunit inactivated influenza vaccine. MiXCR, applied by TCRdb to the RT-PCR reads, yields one record per CDR3 protein. The sample carries about 540,000 distinct CDR3 sequences, roughly 15% recorded once. Source: PBMCs from blood, taken 11 to 12 days after vaccination. The receptor source for this set is a man aged 45 to 65 who received an inactivated influenza vaccine.

The V gene is TRBV4-3, the J gene TRBJ2-7, with D uncertain. CDR1 and CDR2 (germline): LGHNA, YSLEER. The length of the CDR3 is 16 residues. Deletions cut 0 bases from V and 2 bases from J, with 14 bases between. The CDR3 sequence is CASSQDRVRRAYEQYF. DNA for the CDR3: TGCGCCAGCAGCCAAGATCGAGTGCGACGGGCCTACGAGCAGTACTTC.

The sample holds many counts of this clonotype. The gene calls are TRBV12-3 or TRBV12-4 and TRBJ2-7, with D maybe TRBD2 (7 bases). Trimming left V 5 bases short and J 2 bases short, with 13 bases between. The CDR3 sequence is 14 residues long. The CDR3 coding sequence is TGTGCCAGCAGTCGGGGGGACACAACCTACGAGCAGTACTTC. Translation: CASSRGDTTYEQYF.

This clonotype was seen more than once but under ten times. CDR3 bases: TGTGCCAGCAGTCTATCCCCGGGAAGCACAGATACGCAGTATTTT. It encodes CASSLSPGSTDTQYF. The J gene is TRBJ2-3, the V gene TRBV6-2 or TRBV6-3, with D possibly TRBD2 on 5 matching bases. Deletions cut 5 bases from V and 0 bases from J, with 12 bases between. The V gene's germline CDR1 is MNHEY and CDR2 SVGEGT. The CDR3 runs to 15 residues.

CDR3 DNA: TGCAGTGCTTCCCTCCCTGGGCAGGATAAACTGTTTTTT. Its protein is CSASLPGQDKLFF. The rearrangement joins TRBV20-1 to TRBJ1-4; the D is unclear. The germline V gene has CDR1 DFQATT and CDR2 SNEGSKA (reference sequence). This CDR3 is built from 13 residues. V lost 5 bases, J lost 11 bases, and 18 bases lay in between.

This clonotype was counted at least ten times. The chain joins TRBV5-1 to TRBJ2-5, with D tentatively TRBD1 (6 bases). The CDR3 is 14 amino acids. Trimming stripped 0 bases from V and 5 bases from J, with 11 bases between. Germline assignment: CDR1 SGHRS and CDR2 YFSETQ. CDR3 in amino acids: CASSLEQGIETQYF. Here the CDR3 DNA reads TGCGCCAGCAGCTTGGAACAGGGTATCGAGACCCAGTACTTC. Complete variable domain (other parts from reference TRBV5-1 and TRBJ2-5): KAGVTQTPRYLIKTRGQQVTLSCSPISGHRSVSWYQQTPGQGLQFLFEYFSETQRNKGNFPGRFSGRQFSNSRSEMNVSTLELGDSALYLCASSLEQGIETQYFGPGTRLLVL.

This clonotype has just a few counts. V and J are TRBV4-2 and TRBJ2-2; D is unresolved. Germline CDR1 is LGHNA and CDR2 is YNFKEQ. The CDR3 has 15 amino acids. V was trimmed by 1 base and J by 1 base, leaving 7 bases between them. DNA of the CDR3: TGTGCCAGCAGCCAAGGGAATGTGAACACCGGGGAGCTGTTTTTT. Protein sequence: CASSQGNVNTGELFF.

This clonotype was counted a few times. The chain uses TRBV4-3 and TRBJ2-1, with 9 positions matching TRBD2. The CDR3 runs 16 residues. V lost 4 bases, J lost 8 bases, and 12 bases stayed unmatched. Germline assignment: CDR1 LGHNA and CDR2 YSLEER. The CDR3 bases are TGCGCCAGCAGCCCCGGCGGCGGGAGGGCCTCTCATGAGCAGTTCTTC. Amino acids: CASSPGGGRASHEQFF.

The table lists this clonotype with many counts. The V gene is TRBV6-5, the J gene TRBJ1-2; D is unresolved. V lost 2 bases and J lost 5, with 9 bases in between. The CDR3 totals 13 residues. Germline values: CDR1 MNHEY, CDR2 SVGAGI. CDR3: CASSYRGGYGYTF. DNA of the CDR3: TGTGCCAGCAGTTACAGAGGCGGATATGGCTACACCTTC.